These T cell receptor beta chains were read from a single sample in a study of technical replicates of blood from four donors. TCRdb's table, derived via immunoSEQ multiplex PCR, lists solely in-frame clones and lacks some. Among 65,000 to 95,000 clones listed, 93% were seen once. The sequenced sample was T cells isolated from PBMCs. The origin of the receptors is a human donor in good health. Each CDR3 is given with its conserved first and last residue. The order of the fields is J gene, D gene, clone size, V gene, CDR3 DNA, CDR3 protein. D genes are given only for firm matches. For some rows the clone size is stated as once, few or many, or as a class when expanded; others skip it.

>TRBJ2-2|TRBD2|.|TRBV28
TGTGCCAGCAGTGCAAGCGGGAGGGGGAACACCGGGGAGCTGTTTTTT
CASSASGRGNTGELFF
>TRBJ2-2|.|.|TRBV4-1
TGCGCCAGCAGCCCCGCCTCATACGGCGGGGAGCTGTTTTTT
CASSPASYGGELFF
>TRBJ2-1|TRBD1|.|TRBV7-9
TGTGCCAGCAGCTTAGGGGGGACAGGCCAGTTCTTC
CASSLGGTGQFF
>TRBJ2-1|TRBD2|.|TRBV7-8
TGTGCCAGCAGCAGAATAGCGGGGAGAGATGAGCAGTTCTTC
CASSRIAGRDEQFF
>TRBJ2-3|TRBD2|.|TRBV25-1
TGTGCCAGCATGGGCGGGAGGCCCGACACAGATACGCAGTATTTT
CASMGGRPDTDTQYF
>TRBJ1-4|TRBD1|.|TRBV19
TGTGCCAGTAGTACCCGGACCGGGACAGTAAATGAAAAACTGTTTTTT
CASSTRTGTVNEKLFF
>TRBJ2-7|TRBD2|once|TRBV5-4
TGTGCCAGCAGCTTGGACCAGCGGGGCTATTACGAGCAGTACTTC
CASSLDQRGYYEQYF
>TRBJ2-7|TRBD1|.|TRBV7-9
TGTGCCAGCAGCGCTAGGACAGGGAGGTCCTACGAGCAGTACTTC
CASSARTGRSYEQYF
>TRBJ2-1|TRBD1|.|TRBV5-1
TGCGCCAGCAGCTTGGTTTTAGGGACAGGGGGCCACAATGAGCAGTTCTTC
CASSLVLGTGGHNEQFF
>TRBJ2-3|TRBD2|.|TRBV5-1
TGCGCCAGCAGCTTGGAGCGGGGGGACACAGATACGCAGTATTTT
CASSLERGDTDTQYF
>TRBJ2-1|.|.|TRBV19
TGTGCCAGTAGCCCTAATCACAATGAGCAGTTCTTC
CASSPNHNEQFF
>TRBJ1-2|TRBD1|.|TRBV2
TGTGCCAGCATCGTCGGCGGGACAGGGCTCTATGGCTACACCTTC
CASIVGGTGLYGYTF
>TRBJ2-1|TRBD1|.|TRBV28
TGTGCCAGCAGTTTACCCCGGATCCACAGGGGAGAGCAGTTCTTC
CASSLPRIHRGEQFF
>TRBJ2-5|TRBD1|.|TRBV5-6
TGTGCCAGCAGTTCGATCCGAGGACAGGGTGGACAAGAGACCCAGTACTTC
CASSSIRGQGGQETQYF
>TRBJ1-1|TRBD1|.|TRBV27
TGTGCCAGCAGTCATCGACAGGGGGCAAGGGACACTGAAGCTTTCTTT
CASSHRQGARDTEAFF
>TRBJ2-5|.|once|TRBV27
TGTGCCAGCAGGGGCGCCGCCGGGGAGACGGGCCCGCAGACCCAGTACTTC
CASRGAAGETGPQTQYF
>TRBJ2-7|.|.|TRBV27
TGTGCCAGCAAGTCGACGGACATAGACTACGAGCAGTACTTC
CASKSTDIDYEQYF
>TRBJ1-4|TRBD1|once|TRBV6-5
TGTGCCAGCATTCAGACAGGGGGCCTTGAAAAACTGTTTTTT
CASIQTGGLEKLFF
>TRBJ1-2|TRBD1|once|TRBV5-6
TGTGCCTCAGCGTGGTTGGGTCAGGGGGATTATGGCTACACCTTC
CASAWLGQGDYGYTF
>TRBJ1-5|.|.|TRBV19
TGTGCCAGTAGCCGGCGGAAGGAGGGGAGCAATCAGCCCCAGCATTTT
CASSRRKEGSNQPQHF
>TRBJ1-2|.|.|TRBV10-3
TGTGCCATCAGTGATTCATGGGGCCCGATCGTCGCAATCTTC
CAISDSWGPIVAIF
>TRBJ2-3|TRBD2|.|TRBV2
TGTGCCAGCAGGAGAGCGGGAGTCGGCACAGATACGCAGTATTTT
CASRRAGVGTDTQYF
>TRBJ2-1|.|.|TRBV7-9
TGTGCCAGCAGCTTAAATTCAGGGATAAATGAGCAGTTCTTC
CASSLNSGINEQFF
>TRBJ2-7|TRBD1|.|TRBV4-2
TGTGCCAGCAGTCCAGGGACAGGCACCTACGAGCAGTACTTC
CASSPGTGTYEQYF
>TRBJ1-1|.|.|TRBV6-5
TGTGCCAGCGCCATCTCAACAGGAGTTGGCACTGAAGCTTTCTTT
CASAISTGVGTEAFF
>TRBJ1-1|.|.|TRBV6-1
TGTGCCAGCAGTGAACAGTTCACTGAAGCTTTCTTT
CASSEQFTEAFF
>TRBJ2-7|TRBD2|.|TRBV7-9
TGTGCCAGCAGCTTTTCGGGGGGTGCGTACGAGCAGTACTTC
CASSFSGGAYEQYF